Following are 13 T cell receptor beta chains from one sample sequenced in a study of human versus mouse CDR3 diversity and MHC coevolution. Profiling relied on immunoSEQ multiplex PCR, and the TCRdb table lists in-frame clones only, not all of them. Here the sample spans tens of thousands of clones, 93% being singletons. Material for sequencing was naive CD4+ T cells from blood. Subset meaning: CD45RO-negative CD62L-positive naive CD4 T cells. These receptors all stem from a person between 25 and 70 years old in good health.

CDR3 loop: CASRDTLSLYGYTF. In DNA form, the CDR3 reads TGTGCCAGTAGGGACACCTTATCACTCTATGGCTACACCTTC. The gene calls are TRBV19 and TRBJ1-2; D may be TRBD1 (5 bases). The CDR3 runs to 14 residues. Trimming pared 6 bases from V and 4 bases from J, leaving 15 bases between. Germline loops: CDR1 LNHDA, CDR2 SQIVND (reference sequence).

The chain uses TRBV19 and TRBJ1-5; 7 positions match TRBD1. CDR1 LNHDA and CDR2 SQIVND come from the germline V gene (reference sequence). V gave up 3 bases and J gave up 1 base; unmatched junction bases: 12. The CDR3 is 18 residues long. The DNA for the CDR3 is TGTGCCAGTAGTATGATGGCCCAGGGGGGTAGAAGCAATCAGCCCCAGCATTTT. Translation: CASSMMAQGGRSNQPQHF.

The rearrangement links TRBV29-1 to TRBJ2-7; perhaps TRBD1 as D (5 bases). V gave up 6 bases and J gave up 2 bases, with 11 bases separating them. Germline assignment: CDR1 SQVTM and CDR2 ANQGSEA. There are 12 residues in the CDR3. The CDR3 nucleotides read TGCAGCGTGACCCGACAGACCTACGAGCAGTACTTC. It yields the protein CSVTRQTYEQYF.

The chain uses TRBV6-5 and TRBJ2-7, with a possible D match to TRBD1 (6 bases). There are 16 residues in the CDR3. V lost 2 bases and J 0 bases, leaving 14 bases between the germline ends. The V gene's germline CDR1 is MNHEY and CDR2 SVGAGI. The DNA of the CDR3 is TGTGCCAGCAGTTACACCTCGACAGGTAGCTCCTACGAGCAGTACTTC. It codes for CASSYTSTGSSYEQYF.

This chain connects TRBV7-9 to TRBJ1-6, with D possibly being TRBD1 (5 bases). Trimming cost V 5 bases and J 7 bases, with 15 bases left between them. The CDR3 contains 15 residues. The V gene's germline CDR1 is SEHNR and CDR2 FQNEAQ (reference sequence). Here the CDR3 reads CASSPGARTNSPLHF. CDR3 in DNA: TGTGCCAGCAGCCCCGGCGCGAGGACAAATTCACCCCTCCACTTT.

This chain uses TRBV27 with TRBJ1-1, with TRBD1 matching over 7 bases. The CDR3 runs 15 residues. The J segment lost 4 bases and the V segment lost 3 bases, leaving 8 bases of the junction unmatched. The germline V gene has CDR1 MNHEY and CDR2 SMNVEV (reference sequence). The CDR3 loop is CASSFRDRASTEAFF. CDR3 nucleotides: TGTGCCAGCAGTTTCCGGGACAGAGCGAGCACTGAAGCTTTCTTT.

This clone was found a few times. The rearrangement uses TRBV19 and TRBJ2-7; 10 nucleotides agree with TRBD1. The CDR3 covers 15 residues. The V and J ends lost 2 bases and 4 bases, in that order; junction bases with no gene match: 5. Germline CDR1 is LNHDA and CDR2 is SQIVND (reference sequence). CDR3 bases: TGTGCCAGTAGTATAAGGACAGGGGGGAGATACGAGCAGTACTTC. This sequence encodes CASSIRTGGRYEQYF.

The V call is TRBV19, the J call TRBJ2-1, with TRBD2 identical over 13 bases. Trimming at V came to 8 bases and at J to 9 bases, leaving 7 bases not matched to a gene. The CDR3 length is 14 residues. Germline V gene lookup returns CDR1 LNHDA and CDR2 SQIVND (reference sequence). The CDR3 reads CASSGLAGVGEQFF. The DNA of the CDR3 is TGTGCCAGTTCCGGACTAGCGGGAGTAGGTGAGCAGTTCTTC.

This chain connects TRBV6-1 to TRBJ2-2; a possible D gene is TRBD1 (5 bases). This CDR3 is 15 amino acids long. Germline V lookup: CDR1 MNHNS, CDR2 SASEGT. Deletions cut 6 bases from V and 1 base from J, with 12 bases between. CDR3 loop: CASSQGPENTGELFF. The CDR3 DNA reads TGTGCCAGCAGCCAGGGCCCTGAGAACACCGGGGAGCTGTTTTTT.

The chain recombines TRBV19 with TRBJ1-1; TRBD1 aligns across 8 bases. The CDR3 is 17 amino acids. Losses at the gene ends were 1 base for V and 1 base for J; bases not matched to a gene: 8. Per the germline V gene, CDR1 is LNHDA and CDR2 is SQIVND (reference sequence). CDR3 in DNA: TGTGCCAGTAGTATAGTAGGCATGGGGACAGGGAACACTGAAGCTTTCTTT. Its translation is CASSIVGMGTGNTEAFF.

This clone was detected only once. The rearrangement uses TRBV15 and TRBJ1-4, with 12 bases that match TRBD1. The V gene's germline CDR1 is LNHNV and CDR2 YYDKDF (reference sequence). Germline trimming cut 3 bases from V and 8 bases from J; bases unmatched to any gene: 7. The CDR3 runs to 16 residues. CDR3 sequence reads: CATSRGTGGSKEKLFF. The CDR3 region has the DNA TGTGCCACCAGCAGGGGGACAGGGGGCTCCAAAGAAAAACTGTTTTTT.

The chain links TRBV27 to TRBJ2-3, with a weak D call TRBD1 (5 bases). The CDR3 totals 16 residues. V lost 0 bases and J 4 bases, leaving 14 bases between the germline ends. Germline CDR1 MNHEY, CDR2 SMNVEV (reference sequence). Written as DNA, the CDR3 is TGTGCCAGCAGTTTATCGTGGGGCCGGGCCCCAGATACGCAGTATTTT. This codes for CASSLSWGRAPDTQYF.

The chain is built from TRBV7-3 and TRBJ2-2; 7 bases fit TRBD1. The CDR3 extends over 16 amino acids. Trimming removed 3 bases from V and 0 bases from J; junction bases left unmatched: 4. Looked up from germline, CDR1 is SGHTA and CDR2 is FQGTGA. The CDR3 DNA is TGTGCCAGCAGCTTGCCGGGACAGACGAACACCGGGGAGCTGTTTTTT. Translation: CASSLPGQTNTGELFF.